This T cell receptor beta chain was captured in a study of post-analysis software for immune sequencing data. Study-level background: Secondary progressive, relapsing-remitting and progressive-relapsing multiple sclerosis were among the included disease courses.

Each TCR beta cDNA library carried unique molecular identifiers. T cells, about 0.95 to 11 million of them, yielded around 460,000 cDNA molecules. MiXCR was run by TCRdb on the PCR reads, yielding one entry per CDR3 protein. This sample has hundreds of thousands of distinct CDR3 sequences; about 44% occur once, and the top ten carry 1.5% to 2%. Looked up from germline, CDR1 is DFQATT and CDR2 is SNEGSKA (reference sequence). Trimming took off 3 bases at V and 7 bases at J, with 15 bases between the two ends. The CDR3 extends over 13 amino acids. Regarding the study as a whole: Controls significantly exceeded multiple sclerosis patients in normalized Chao1 diversity. Among several TRBV segments more frequent in patients than controls were TRBV5-6, TRBV5-1 and TRBV20-1.

In the case of this clonotype: The antigen is undetermined.

The chain has TRBV20-1 and TRBJ2-5; D may be TRBD2 (6 bases). Input material: blood. The receptor was isolated from a girl under 18 with multiple sclerosis. The CDR3 is CSASGHGGGTQYF. CDR3 sequence (DNA): TGCAGTGCTAGTGGACATGGGGGAGGGACCCAGTACTTC.